The 24 T cell receptor beta chains below all came from one sample that was sequenced in a study of blood T cell repertoires in COVID-19. Data came from immunoSEQ multiplex PCR; TCRdb stores just in-frame clones and leaves some out. The data show 120,000 to 150,000 clones, approximately 81% seen once. The specimen was peripheral blood. The receptors stem from a human donor with acute or convalescent COVID-19. The donor label of this sample is uncertain.

The chain uses TRBV5-6 and TRBJ2-7, with TRBD1 identical over 8 bases. CDR1 is SGHDT, CDR2 YYEEEE, per germline. The CDR3 is 16 amino acids. Losses at the gene ends were 1 base for V and 1 base for J; bases not matched to a gene: 7. CDR3 sequence: CASSLNRGTTSYEQYF. For the CDR3, the DNA is TGTGCCAGCAGCTTGAACAGGGGGACAACTTCCTACGAGCAGTACTTC.

This clone was seen more than once but under ten times. The chain combines TRBV19 with TRBJ1-3, with D possibly matching TRBD1 (5 bases). Looked up from germline, CDR1 is LNHDA and CDR2 is SQIVND (reference sequence). The CDR3 is made up of 19 amino acids. V lost 4 bases, J lost 0 bases, and 22 bases lay in between. The CDR3 spells CASSTSGHGAFDSGNTIYF. DNA for the CDR3: TGTGCCAGTAGTACGAGTGGACATGGTGCTTTCGACTCTGGAAACACCATATATTTT.

This sequence joins TRBV6-2 or TRBV6-3 and TRBJ2-7, with a tentative D call TRBD2 (5 bases). Germline V lookup: CDR1 MNHEY, CDR2 SVGEGT. The CDR3 runs to 14 residues. V dropped 5 bases and J dropped 2 bases, with 13 bases sitting between them. DNA for the CDR3: TGTGCCAGCAGTCCGACCGGGAAACCCTACGAGCAGTACTTC. Translation: CASSPTGKPYEQYF.

The V gene is TRBV6-5, the J gene TRBJ1-6; TRBD1 aligns across 7 bases. There are 14 residues in the CDR3. Germline V gene sequence: CDR1 MNHEY, CDR2 SVGAGI. The V gene end was trimmed by 6 bases and the J gene end by 5 bases; junction bases not matched to a gene: 4. CDR3 DNA sequence: TGTGCCAGCAGCCGGGGACAGAATAATTCACCCCTCCACTTT. It codes for CASSRGQNNSPLHF.

The chain couples TRBV24-1 to TRBJ2-1, with 12 bases fitting TRBD1. With 3 bases clipped from V and 8 bases from J, the junction kept 4 bases outside the gene matches. This CDR3 contains 15 residues. From germline, CDR1 is KGHDR and CDR2 SFDVKD. The CDR3 region is CATSDGTGGIDEQFF. CDR3 coding DNA: TGTGCCACCAGTGATGGGACAGGGGGCATCGATGAGCAGTTCTTC.

This chain links TRBV5-4 with TRBJ1-1, with 11 bases that match TRBD1. Germline V gives CDR1 SGHNT, CDR2 YYREEE (reference sequence). The CDR3 extends over 16 amino acids. V dropped 4 bases and J dropped 5; count of bases not matched to a gene: 10. For the CDR3, the DNA is TGTGCCAGCAGCACCTCATCCGGGACAGGGGGAACTGAAGCTTTCTTT. Translated: CASSTSSGTGGTEAFF.

V usage is TRBV10-1 and J usage is TRBJ2-7; 12 bases align to TRBD2. The germline V gene encodes CDR1 WNHNN and CDR2 SYGVQD (reference sequence). J lost 0 bases, V lost 4 bases, and 7 bases had no gene match. This CDR3 has 17 residues. In nucleotides, the CDR3 is TGCGCCAGCAGTGCGGGGCTAGCGGGAGGGAGCTCCTACGAGCAGTACGTC. It specifies CASSAGLAGGSSYEQYV.

This clone was recorded a few times. V gene TRBV4-2 combines with J gene TRBJ2-1, with a possible D match to TRBD2 (5 bases). Between the trimmed V and J ends, which lost 3 bases and 16 bases, there was a span of 22 bases. Germline V gene sequence: CDR1 LGHNA, CDR2 YNFKEQ. The CDR3 contains 14 residues. The DNA for the CDR3 is TGTGCCAGCAGCCAGGCCTCCCCCGGGCGAGGGAGCTTCTTC. Its protein product is CASSQASPGRGSFF.

The chain recombines TRBV6-2 or TRBV6-3 with TRBJ1-5; D unclear. V was trimmed by 6 bases and J by 0 bases, leaving 12 bases between them. Germline CDR1 MNHEY, CDR2 SVGEGT. The CDR3 totals 15 residues. This CDR3 is CASSLGRNSNQPQHF. The CDR3 nucleotides read TGTGCCAGCAGCCTCGGTCGAAATAGCAATCAGCCCCAGCATTTT.

The chain links TRBV30 to TRBJ1-2, with unresolved D. Germline V gene lookup returns CDR1 GTSNPN and CDR2 SVGIG (reference sequence). The CDR3 totals 11 residues. V lost 0 bases, J lost 11 bases, and 10 bases lay in between. This chain's CDR3 is CAWSVASGYTF. The CDR3 coding sequence is TGTGCCTGGAGTGTTGCGTCAGGTTACACCTTC.

The chain has TRBV6-5 and TRBJ1-1, with D uncertain. Trimming cost V 7 bases and J 3 bases, with 18 bases left between them. CDR3 length equals 15 residues. Germline values: CDR1 MNHEY, CDR2 SVGAGI. CDR3 residues: CASNSRRPVDTEAFF. The CDR3 DNA sequence: TGTGCCAGCAATTCTAGAAGACCCGTGGACACTGAAGCTTTCTTT.

This chain links TRBV28 with TRBJ2-1, with D unclear. CDR1 MDHEN and CDR2 SYDVKM come from the germline V gene. The V gene lost 2 bases and the J gene lost 9 bases, with 11 bases spanning the gap. The CDR3 covers 13 residues. CDR3 sequence: CASSLGSSAEQFF. In nucleotides, the CDR3 is TGTGCCAGCAGTTTAGGCTCCTCCGCTGAGCAGTTCTTC.

The chain carries TRBV19 and TRBJ1-5; TRBD1 is a possible D gene (6 bases). The CDR3 totals 15 residues. In germline, CDR1 is LNHDA, CDR2 SQIVND (reference sequence). The ends were cut back, 9 bases at V and 1 base at J, with 16 bases in the middle. CDR3 residues: CASRNREGSNQPQHF. The CDR3 coding sequence is TGTGCCAGCCGCAACAGGGAGGGGAGCAATCAGCCCCAGCATTTT.

This chain uses TRBV6-5 with TRBJ2-5, with 12 bases identical to TRBD2. Germline CDR1 is MNHEY and CDR2 is SVGAGI. This CDR3 comprises 14 residues. J was trimmed by 10 bases and V by 5 bases; bases with no gene match: 8. DNA of the CDR3: TGTGCCAGCAGTCCCTCGACTAGCGGGAGAGTCCAGTACTTC. Translating gives CASSPSTSGRVQYF.

The chain joins TRBV2 to TRBJ1-3; D gene unclear. The CDR3 contains 13 residues. V dropped 7 bases and J dropped 1 base, with 8 bases sitting between them. Germline CDR1 SNHLY, CDR2 FYNNEI. CDR3 nucleotide sequence: TGTGCCAGCACTCGGGGTTCTGGAAACACCATATATTTT. Translated, it gives CASTRGSGNTIYF.

The chain has TRBV7-2 and TRBJ1-5; TRBD1 matches 8 bases. CDR1 and CDR2 (germline): SGHTA, FQGNSA. The CDR3 covers 17 residues. V shed 1 base, J shed 0 bases, and the junction held 5 bases outside the gene matches. CDR3 amino acids: CASSLVGTGGSNQPQHF. CDR3 sequence (DNA): TGTGCCAGCAGCTTAGTAGGAACAGGGGGTAGCAATCAGCCCCAGCATTTT.

This rearrangement joins TRBV9 to TRBJ1-3, with D maybe TRBD1 (6 bases). Trimming shortened V by 2 bases and J by 8 bases, and 11 bases separated the two germline ends. Germline loops: CDR1 SGDLS, CDR2 YYNGEE. The CDR3 totals 13 residues. The CDR3 sequence: CASSVRGGDTIYF. The CDR3 region has the DNA TGTGCCAGCAGCGTGAGGGGGGGTGACACCATATATTTT. The variable domain in full, with the rest retrieved from reference TRBV9 and TRBJ1-3, is DSGVTQTPKHLITATGQRVTLRCSPRSGDLSVYWYQQSLDQGLQFLIQYYNGEERAKGNILERFSAQQFPDLHSELNLSSLELGDSALYFCASSVRGGDTIYFGEGSWLTVV.

The rearrangement joins TRBV7-9 to TRBJ2-5, with D maybe TRBD2 (6 bases). Trimming shortened V by 5 bases and J by 5 bases, and 18 bases separated the two germline ends. Germline V CDR1 and CDR2: SEHNR, FQNEAQ (reference sequence). This CDR3 region has 15 residues. The DNA of the CDR3 is TGTGCCAGCAGCCCCGGGAGCCTATGGACGGAGACCCAGTACTTC. Its protein product is CASSPGSLWTETQYF.

A single count supports this clone. CDR3 sequence (DNA): TGTGCCAGCAGCTTAACTGGGGGCGAAGAGACCCAGTACTTC. It yields the protein CASSLTGGEETQYF. The V call is TRBV7-3, the J call TRBJ2-5, with D tentatively TRBD1 (6 bases). The germline CDR1 and CDR2 sequences are SGHTA and FQGTGA. V lost 0 bases, J lost 3 bases, and 8 bases lay in between. The CDR3 consists of 14 residues.

This clone was counted once. The J gene is TRBJ2-2, the V gene TRBV7-8; 8 nucleotides line up with TRBD1. CDR3 length: 13 amino acids. Germline CDR1 is SGHVS and CDR2 is FQNEAQ. V lost 5 bases to trimming and J lost 6 bases; unmatched junction nucleotides: 2. The chain's CDR3 is CASSATGAGELFF. The CDR3 coding sequence is TGTGCCAGCAGCGCGACAGGGGCCGGGGAGCTGTTTTTT.

This chain links TRBV4-2 with TRBJ1-2; D gene ambiguous. V was clipped by 4 bases and J by 1 base, with 16 bases between them. There are 16 residues in the CDR3. The germline V gene has CDR1 LGHNA and CDR2 YNFKEQ. CDR3 protein: CASSRLDGRNNYGYTF. CDR3 coding DNA: TGTGCCAGCAGCCGACTAGACGGACGAAATAACTATGGCTACACCTTC.

The chain employs TRBV2 and TRBJ2-3, with 11 bases matching TRBD2. CDR3 length: 16 residues. From germline, CDR1 is SNHLY and CDR2 FYNNEI. Trimming cost V 3 bases and J 5 bases; bases outside gene matches: 7. In DNA, the CDR3 is TGTGCCAGCAGTGAGAGGCTAGCGGGGGGCGGAGATACGCAGTATTTT. This sequence encodes CASSERLAGGGDTQYF.

V and J are TRBV7-9 and TRBJ1-4; D gene unclear. V lost 1 base, J lost 4 bases, and 10 bases lay in between. The CDR3 is made up of 15 amino acids. Germline lookup yields CDR1 SEHNR and CDR2 FQNEAQ (reference sequence). The CDR3 spells CASSLGWQDNEKLFF. CDR3 bases: TGTGCCAGCAGCTTAGGATGGCAGGATAATGAAAAACTGTTTTTT. The variable domain in full, with the rest retrieved from reference TRBV7-9 and TRBJ1-4, is DTGVSQNPRHKITKRGQNVTFRCDPISEHNRLYWYRQTLGQGPEFLTYFQNEAQLEKSRLLSDRFSAERPKGSFSTLEIQRTEQGDSAMYLCASSLGWQDNEKLFFGSGTQLSVL.

Here the CDR3 reads CASRGTGTNTGELFF. CDR3 sequence (DNA): TGTGCCAGCAGGGGGACAGGGACGAACACCGGGGAGCTGTTTTTT. The chain couples TRBV9 to TRBJ2-2; 9 bases agree with TRBD1. From germline, CDR1 is SGDLS and CDR2 YYNGEE. This CDR3 contains 15 residues. V shed 5 bases, J shed 0 bases, and the junction held 2 bases outside the gene matches.